The 3 T cell receptor beta chains below were found in one sample sequenced in a study of blood T cell repertoires in COVID-19. Only in-frame clones appear in the TCRdb table, and some are missing; sequencing was by immunoSEQ multiplex PCR. The table lists a few hundred thousand clones, 81% of them singletons. Material for sequencing was peripheral blood. These receptors came from a human donor with acute or convalescent COVID-19. The donor label of this sample is uncertain.

CDR3 coding DNA: TGTGCCACCAGCAGATCCGGGAACTCCTACCTGAACACTGAAGCTTTCTTT. Translated: CATSRSGNSYLNTEAFF. This chain joins TRBV15 and TRBJ1-1; D gene uncertain. This CDR3 is built from 17 residues. Germline loops: CDR1 LNHNV, CDR2 YYDKDF (reference sequence). V was clipped by 2 bases and J by 0 bases, with 16 bases between them. Supplemented by reference TRBV15 and TRBJ1-1, the full variable domain reads DAMVIQNPRYQVTQFGKPVTLSCSQTLNHNVMYWYQQKSSQAPKLLFHYYDKDFNNEADTPDNFQSRRPNTSFCFLDIRSPGLGDTAMYLCATSRSGNSYLNTEAFFGQGTRLTVV.

The genes are TRBV6-5 and TRBJ1-2, with D tentatively TRBD1 (6 bases). V was cut by 6 bases and J by 4 bases, with 18 bases left in between. The CDR3 is made up of 15 amino acids. CDR1 is MNHEY, CDR2 SVGAGI, per germline. The CDR3 DNA is TGTGCCAGCAGCGTGCACGCAACGGACAGCTATGGCTACACCTTC. Amino acids: CASSVHATDSYGYTF.

For this clone: At the DNA level, this CDR3 is encoded by other sequences in the same sample as well. V usage is TRBV2 and J usage is TRBJ1-2, with D hard to call. Germline values: CDR1 SNHLY, CDR2 FYNNEI. Trimming removed 1 base from V and 3 bases from J, with 6 bases in between. The CDR3 has 13 amino acids. CDR3 DNA sequence: TGTGCCAGCAGTGAAGGCCAGGACTATGGCTACACCTTC. The encoded protein is CASSEGQDYGYTF.